Following are 7 T cell receptor beta chains from one sample sequenced in a study of tumor and adjacent non-tumor tissue in lung cancer (dated by TCRdb to between 2017 and 2018). The library relied on multiplex PCR. Sequencing instrument: Illumina HiSeq 2500. TCRbeta libraries were constructed through three rounds of nested PCR with primers (Table S4) according to protocols modified from ARM-PCR. The public reads were reprocessed in TCRdb via fastp at Q25 and MiXCR, keeping in-frame beta chains. Duplicate CDR3 protein sequences are folded into a single record with the most common DNA and genes. In this sample the table shows about 70,000 distinct CDR3 sequences, more than 70% of which occur a single time. The ten top clones hold 28% of the sample. RNA was isolated from bulk, unsorted tissue, and RNA quality was assessed with a NanoDrop ND-1000 and an Agilent 2100. Sequenced: lung tumor tissue. The receptor source for this set is a man between 60 and 75 years old with non-small cell lung cancer.

V is TRBV14 and J is TRBJ2-1, with D hard to call. CDR1 is SGHDN and CDR2 is FVKESK in the germline V gene. Trimming took 6 bases from V and 6 from J, leaving 18 bases between them. The CDR3 has 15 amino acids. CDR3 region: CASSQFKTPLNEQFF. CDR3 sequence (DNA): TGTGCCAGCAGTCAATTCAAAACTCCTCTCAATGAGCAGTTCTTC.

This clonotype was seen ten or more times. V is TRBV5-1 and J is TRBJ1-2; TRBD1 is a possible D gene (5 bases). This CDR3 is 14 amino acids long. V shed 3 bases and J shed 2 bases, with 11 bases lying between them. The germline CDR1 and CDR2 sequences are SGHRS and YFSETQ. In DNA, the CDR3 is TGCGCCAGCAGCTCGACAGAAGCGAACTATGGCTACACCTTC. This translates into CASSSTEANYGYTF.

The rearrangement uses TRBV12-2 and TRBJ1-5. TRBV12-2 is marked as a pseudogene. CDR3 size: 15 residues. CDR3 loop: CASRLARFGKQPQHF. The CDR3 nucleotides are TGTGCAAGTCGCTTAGCCCGTTTTGGCAAACAGCCCCAACATTTT.

Notes on this clonotype: Germline and junction disagree at one end, which may indicate a read error. The CDR3 nucleotides are TGTGCCGTCAGTGAACATGAGACTAGCGGGAGGGACTCTGGGGCTAACATCCTGACTTTC. Amino acids: CAVSEHETSGRDSGANILTF. The chain combines TRBV10-3 with TRBJ2-6, with 14 bases aligning to TRBD2. The CDR3 extends over 20 amino acids. In germline, CDR1 is ENHRY, CDR2 SYGVKD.

Note on this clonotype: The junction shows a germline mismatch at one end, possibly a read error. The gene calls are TRBV10-1 and TRBJ2-7, with 10 bases aligning to TRBD2. CDR1 and CDR2 from the germline V gene are WNHNN and SYGVQD (reference sequence). This CDR3 region has 14 residues. CDR3 sequence reads: CASSGSSGSNEQCF. CDR3 DNA: TGCGCTAGCAGTGGATCTAGCGGGAGTAACGAGCAGTGCTTC.

This clonotype was seen many times. This chain uses TRBV28 with TRBJ2-1, with D uncertain. Deletions cut 6 bases from V and 0 bases from J, with 15 bases between. Germline CDR1 is MDHEN and CDR2 is SYDVKM. This CDR3 is built from 16 residues. The chain's CDR3 is CASSPSSKSSYNEQFF. The CDR3 DNA reads as TGTGCCAGCAGCCCATCATCGAAGAGCTCCTACAATGAGCAGTTCTTC. The entire variable domain, with the rest obtained from reference TRBV28 and TRBJ2-1, is as follows: DVKVTQSSRYLVKRTGEKVFLECVQDMDHENMFWYRQDPGLGLRLIYFSYDVKMKEKGDIPEGYSVSREKKERFSLILESASTNQTSMYLCASSPSSKSSYNEQFFGPGTRLTVL.

This clonotype has only a few counts. The V gene is TRBV9, the J gene TRBJ2-3, with D unclear. The V gene lost 0 bases and the J gene lost 6 bases, with 8 bases spanning the gap. The germline CDR1 and CDR2 sequences are SGDLS and YYNGEE. This CDR3 comprises 13 residues. The CDR3 DNA is TGTGCCAGCAGCGTAGGGGTAGGCGATACGCAGTATTTT. Protein product: CASSVGVGDTQYF.